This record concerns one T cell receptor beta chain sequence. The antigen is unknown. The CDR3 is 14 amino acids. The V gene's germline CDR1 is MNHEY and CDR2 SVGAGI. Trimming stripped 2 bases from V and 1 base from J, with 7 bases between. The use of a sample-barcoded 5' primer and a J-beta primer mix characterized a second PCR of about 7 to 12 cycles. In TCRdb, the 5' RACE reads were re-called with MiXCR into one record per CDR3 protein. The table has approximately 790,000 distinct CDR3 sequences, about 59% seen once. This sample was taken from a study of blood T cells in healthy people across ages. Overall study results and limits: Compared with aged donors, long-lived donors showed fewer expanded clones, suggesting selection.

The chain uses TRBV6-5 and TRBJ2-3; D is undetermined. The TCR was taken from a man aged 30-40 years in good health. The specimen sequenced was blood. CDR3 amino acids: CASSYGKGTDTQYF. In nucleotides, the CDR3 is TGTGCCAGCAGTTACGGGAAGGGCACAGATACGCAGTATTTT.